These 32 T cell receptor beta chains came from one sample sequenced in a study of blood T cell repertoires in COVID-19. Libraries were prepared by immunoSEQ multiplex PCR; TCRdb keeps only in-frame clonotypes and omits some of them. The table records more than 90,000 clones, roughly 85% of them present only once. The specimen was peripheral blood. Receptors originate from a woman in her 70s with active or convalescent COVID-19.

The chain's CDR3 is CASSIRGYTEAFF. The CDR3 DNA reads TGTGCCAGCAGCATTAGGGGTTACACTGAAGCTTTCTTT. This chain uses TRBV28 with TRBJ1-1; D is perhaps TRBD1 (5 bases). Trimming shortened V by 6 bases and J by 3 bases, and 11 bases separated the two germline ends. CDR1 MDHEN and CDR2 SYDVKM come from the germline V gene. The CDR3 is made up of 13 amino acids.

This clone showed up just a few times. The chain employs TRBV11-3 and TRBJ2-7, with D possibly matching TRBD1 (6 bases). Deletions cut 5 bases from V and 0 bases from J, with 8 bases between. The CDR3 covers 13 residues. Looked up from germline, CDR1 is SGHNT and CDR2 is YENEEA. CDR3 amino acids: CASSQDSSYEQYF. DNA for the CDR3: TGTGCCAGCAGCCAGGACAGCTCCTACGAGCAGTACTTC.

This sequence joins TRBV5-4 and TRBJ2-1; D possibly corresponds to TRBD1 (5 bases). The CDR3 has 15 residues. V lost 4 bases, J lost 5 bases, and 16 bases lay in between. Germline loops: CDR1 SGHNT, CDR2 YYREEE (reference sequence). CDR3 in DNA: TGTGCCAGCAGCGGGGCCTCTGGCGTCGACAATGAGCAGTTCTTC. It yields the protein CASSGASGVDNEQFF.

The rearrangement uses TRBV5-4 and TRBJ1-1, with 8 bases identical to TRBD1. V was clipped by 4 bases and J by 2 bases; unmatched bases: 7. CDR1 is SGHNT and CDR2 is YYREEE in the germline V gene (reference sequence). The CDR3 length is 15 residues. The CDR3 sequence is CASSPDGQGNTEAFF. CDR3 DNA: TGTGCCAGCAGCCCCGATGGACAGGGCAACACTGAAGCTTTCTTT.

V is TRBV4-3 and J is TRBJ1-1; 7 bases fit TRBD1. Germline CDR1 LGHNA, CDR2 YSLEER. V lost 3 bases to trimming and J lost 3 bases; unmatched junction nucleotides: 4. The CDR3 extends over 14 amino acids. CDR3 sequence (DNA): TGCGCCAGCAGCCACACCAGGGGGGACACTGAAGCTTTCTTT. Translation gives CASSHTRGDTEAFF.

This chain connects TRBV2 to TRBJ2-1; 9 bases agree with TRBD1. V trimming: 2 bases; J trimming: 7 bases; junction bases outside the gene matches: 3. From germline, CDR1 is SNHLY and CDR2 FYNNEI. The CDR3 sequence is 14 residues long. The CDR3 spells CASSETDRGNEQFF. Here the CDR3 DNA reads TGTGCCAGCAGTGAAACGGACAGGGGAAATGAGCAGTTCTTC.

The chain employs TRBV28 and TRBJ1-2; 9 bases map to TRBD1. Germline CDR1 is MDHEN and CDR2 is SYDVKM. The CDR3 runs 14 residues. V shed 6 bases, J shed 5 bases, and the junction held 7 bases outside the gene matches. CDR3 nucleotides: TGTGCCAGCAGGGACGCCGGGACAGGGTATGGCTACACCTTC. It is translated as CASRDAGTGYGYTF.

The V gene is TRBV9, the J gene TRBJ2-3; TRBD1 aligns across 7 bases. Per the germline V gene, CDR1 is SGDLS and CDR2 is YYNGEE. This CDR3 comprises 15 residues. Trimming cost V 3 bases and J 8 bases; bases outside gene matches: 12. The CDR3 here is CASSEETGSLATQYF. The CDR3 DNA reads TGTGCCAGCAGCGAAGAGACAGGGTCCCTAGCTACGCAGTATTTT. The full variable domain, its missing parts supplied by reference TRBV9 and TRBJ2-3, is DSGVTQTPKHLITATGQRVTLRCSPRSGDLSVYWYQQSLDQGLQFLIQYYNGEERAKGNILERFSAQQFPDLHSELNLSSLELGDSALYFCASSEETGSLATQYFGPGTRLTVL.

This clone was seen a few times. CDR3 region: CASSYLGLYNEQFF. The CDR3, as DNA: TGTGCCAGCAGTTACCTGGGACTATACAATGAGCAGTTCTTC. J is TRBJ2-1 and V is TRBV6-2 or TRBV6-3; 7 bases line up with TRBD2. J lost 4 bases, V lost 2 bases, and 2 bases had no gene match. Germline CDR1 is MNHEY and CDR2 is SVGEGT. This CDR3 is 14 amino acids long.

The V gene is TRBV30, the J gene TRBJ1-6, with D possibly TRBD1 on 6 matching bases. Germline V CDR1 and CDR2: GTSNPN, SVGIG (reference sequence). The CDR3 length is 15 residues. V lost 2 bases to trimming and J lost 8 bases, with 16 bases between them. CDR3 coding DNA: TGTGCCTGGAGTCCCCCCCGGGGGGCGCATTCACCCCTCCACTTT. Translated, it gives CAWSPPRGAHSPLHF.

The rearrangement links TRBV6-2 or TRBV6-3 to TRBJ2-7, with TRBD1 identical over 9 bases. The V gene end was trimmed by 6 bases and the J gene end by 0 bases; junction bases not matched to a gene: 21. The CDR3 covers 20 residues. Germline V lookup: CDR1 MNHEY, CDR2 SVGEGT. DNA of the CDR3: TGTGCCAGCAGCGAAAGAGCCGGGACAGGGAGGCACTCGGGCTCCTACGAGCAGTACTTC. It translates to CASSERAGTGRHSGSYEQYF.

The V gene is TRBV7-8, the J gene TRBJ2-1, with 12 bases aligning to TRBD1. Per the germline V gene, CDR1 is SGHVS and CDR2 is FQNEAQ. V shed 3 bases and J 0 bases; nucleotides not matched to a gene: 9. There are 19 residues in the CDR3. The CDR3 here is CASSLRGQGAILSYNEQFF. The CDR3 DNA reads TGTGCCAGCAGCTTGCGGGGACAGGGGGCGATCCTCTCCTACAATGAGCAGTTCTTC.

This clone has a handful of counts. V and J are TRBV25-1 and TRBJ1-2; 7 nucleotides match TRBD1. CDR1 and CDR2 from the germline V gene are MGHDK and SYGVNS. Trimming at V came to 3 bases and at J to 2 bases, leaving 12 bases not matched to a gene. CDR3 size: 17 residues. As DNA, the CDR3 is TGTGCCAGCAGTGACTTCGGAGAGACAGGGCGAAACTATGGCTACACCTTC. Its protein is CASSDFGETGRNYGYTF.

This chain connects TRBV5-1 to TRBJ2-1; D may be TRBD2 (5 bases). Germline V gene sequence: CDR1 SGHRS, CDR2 YFSETQ. The CDR3 is made up of 14 amino acids. V gave up 0 bases and J gave up 2 bases, with 6 bases separating them. The CDR3 nucleotides are TGCGCCAGCAGCTTGGAACTAGCCTACAATGAGCAGTTCTTC. It codes for CASSLELAYNEQFF.

The V call is TRBV28, the J call TRBJ2-7, with 7 bases identical to TRBD2. J lost 2 bases, V lost 7 bases, and 17 bases had no gene match. In germline, CDR1 is MDHEN, CDR2 SYDVKM. The CDR3 length is 17 residues. CDR3: CASTPGGLAGSAYEQYF. The DNA of the CDR3 is TGTGCCAGCACCCCGGGGGGATTGGCGGGGAGCGCCTACGAGCAGTACTTC.

V usage is TRBV6-5 and J usage is TRBJ1-2; TRBD1 aligns across 8 bases. With V trimmed by 4 bases and J by 8 bases, 3 bases remained unmatched. Germline V CDR1 and CDR2: MNHEY, SVGAGI. The CDR3 consists of 12 residues. CDR3 DNA: TGTGCCAGCAGTTGGGACAGGCACGGCTACACCTTC. Its translation: CASSWDRHGYTF.

CDR3: CASSLGAGGTDTQYF. For the CDR3, the DNA is TGCGCCAGCAGCTTGGGCGCAGGGGGCACAGATACGCAGTATTTT. The chain couples TRBV5-1 to TRBJ2-3; D possibly corresponds to TRBD1 (6 bases). The V end was cut by 0 bases, the J end by 1 base, with 9 bases between. The length of the CDR3 is 15 residues. Germline V gene data show CDR1 as SGHRS and CDR2 as YFSETQ.

The chain couples TRBV6-5 to TRBJ2-2; 9 nucleotides line up with TRBD1. V lost 2 bases, J lost 7 bases, and 5 bases stayed unmatched. Germline-derived CDR1 and CDR2 are MNHEY and SVGAGI. The CDR3 extends over 15 amino acids. The CDR3 sequence is CASSYRDRDFGELFF. CDR3 nucleotides: TGTGCCAGCAGTTACCGGGACAGGGATTTCGGGGAGCTGTTTTTT.

This clone has more than one count but fewer than ten. This chain uses TRBV18 with TRBJ1-1; 7 bases are a match to TRBD1. Trimming took 3 bases from V and 5 from J; bases not matched to a gene: 6. CDR1 KGHSH and CDR2 LQKENI come from the germline V gene. This CDR3 contains 14 residues. CDR3 amino acids: CASSPGQEKTEAFF. The CDR3 region has the DNA TGTGCCAGCTCACCTGGACAGGAAAAAACTGAAGCTTTCTTT.

This chain links TRBV2 with TRBJ2-7; TRBD1 agrees at 7 bases. V was clipped by 2 bases and J by 4 bases; unmatched bases: 8. The V gene's germline CDR1 is SNHLY and CDR2 FYNNEI. The CDR3 loop spans 15 amino acids. The CDR3 sequence is CASSEQTGTTYEQYF. In DNA, the CDR3 is TGTGCCAGCAGTGAACAGACAGGGACCACGTACGAGCAGTACTTC.

This clone has just one count. V gene TRBV5-5 combines with J gene TRBJ1-1; 8 positions match TRBD1. Germline CDR1 is SGHKS and CDR2 is YYEKEE (reference sequence). The CDR3 runs to 13 residues. The trim removed 3 bases at V and 7 bases at J, leaving 5 bases unmatched. The CDR3 region is CASSSDREGEAFF. In DNA form, the CDR3 reads TGTGCCAGCAGCTCGGACAGGGAAGGTGAAGCTTTCTTT.

The rearrangement uses TRBV4-1 and TRBJ2-3, with TRBD2 identical over 8 bases. With V trimmed by 0 bases and J by 5 bases, 13 bases remained unmatched. The CDR3 runs 18 residues. Germline values: CDR1 MGHRA, CDR2 YSYEKL. The CDR3 region has the DNA TGCGCCAGCAGCCAAGAGGGGTCGGAGCGGGGGTTTGGAGATACGCAGTATTTT. Its protein is CASSQEGSERGFGDTQYF.

V and J are TRBV28 and TRBJ2-2; 12 bases line up with TRBD2. CDR1 is MDHEN and CDR2 is SYDVKM in the germline V gene. The CDR3 is 15 amino acids. The J segment lost 6 bases and the V segment lost 5 bases, leaving 4 bases of the junction unmatched. The CDR3 loop is CASSPTSGGSGELFF. The CDR3 DNA follows: TGTGCCAGCAGTCCCACTAGCGGGGGGTCCGGGGAGCTGTTTTTT.

The sample holds a few counts of this clone. The chain has TRBV11-2 and TRBJ1-5, with TRBD1 as a possible D gene (6 bases). V lost 5 bases, J lost 4 bases, and 12 bases lay in between. Germline values: CDR1 SGHAT, CDR2 FQNNGV. This CDR3 spans 14 amino acids. This chain's CDR3 is CASSPGGLNQPQHF. The CDR3 nucleotides are TGTGCCAGCAGCCCCGGGGGGCTAAATCAGCCCCAGCATTTT.

The V gene is TRBV4-3, the J gene TRBJ2-7; no definite D call. The CDR3 length is 13 residues. Germline CDR1 and CDR2: LGHNA and YSLEER. V lost 0 bases and J 3 bases, leaving 6 bases between the germline ends. The CDR3 sequence is CASSQDTYYEQYF. CDR3 nucleotides: TGCGCCAGCAGCCAAGACACATACTACGAGCAGTACTTC.

The chain has TRBV5-4 and TRBJ1-2; D may be TRBD1 (6 bases). Per the germline V gene, CDR1 is SGHNT and CDR2 is YYREEE (reference sequence). The CDR3 has 16 amino acids. The V and J ends lost 0 bases and 6 bases respectively, with 18 bases between them. CDR3 amino acids: CASSLAWAGVSDGYTF. In nucleotides, the CDR3 is TGTGCCAGCAGCTTGGCTTGGGCAGGGGTTTCGGATGGCTACACCTTC.

V gene TRBV7-2 combines with J gene TRBJ2-1; 9 positions agree with TRBD2. Germline loops: CDR1 SGHTA, CDR2 FQGNSA. The CDR3 sequence is 17 residues long. The junction had 5 bases not matched to a gene; V was cut back by 1 base and J by 1 base. CDR3 in DNA: TGTGCCAGCAGCTTAGAGGCTAGCGGGACGTCCTACAATGAGCAGTTCTTC. Protein: CASSLEASGTSYNEQFF.

The genes are TRBV5-1 and TRBJ2-7; 8 positions agree with TRBD1. This CDR3 has 14 amino acids. V shed 4 bases and J 4 bases; nucleotides not matched to a gene: 7. In germline, CDR1 is SGHRS, CDR2 YFSETQ. As DNA, the CDR3 is TGCGCCAGCAGCCCCGGGACAGGACCATACGAGCAGTACTTC. Its protein product is CASSPGTGPYEQYF.

This chain uses TRBV7-2 with TRBJ2-7; 13 bases fit TRBD2. V lost 2 bases, J lost 2 bases, and 3 bases stayed unmatched. This CDR3 is 16 amino acids long. CDR1 SGHTA and CDR2 FQGNSA come from the germline V gene. In DNA form, the CDR3 reads TGTGCCAGCAGCTTAAGGGGGACTAGCGGGGCCTACGAGCAGTACTTC. Residues: CASSLRGTSGAYEQYF.

V usage is TRBV6-1 and J usage is TRBJ1-5, with D possibly being TRBD1 (5 bases). Germline assignment: CDR1 MNHNS and CDR2 SASEGT. The germline V and J ends were trimmed by 1 base and 4 bases, with 14 bases remaining between them. The CDR3 has 16 residues. The CDR3, as DNA: TGTGCCAGCAGTGAAGACAGGCCAGGCTTAAATCAGCCCCAGCATTTT. This translates into CASSEDRPGLNQPQHF.

The gene calls are TRBV14 and TRBJ1-1; TRBD1 agrees at 7 bases. Germline trimming cut 4 bases from V and 0 bases from J; bases unmatched to any gene: 8. CDR3 length equals 16 residues. The germline V gene encodes CDR1 SGHDN and CDR2 FVKESK. CDR3 amino acids: CASSRYVGQVNTEAFF. The CDR3 nucleotides are TGTGCCAGCAGCCGATACGTAGGACAGGTGAACACTGAAGCTTTCTTT.

This clone has a single count. The chain combines TRBV5-4 with TRBJ2-3; 14 nucleotides line up with TRBD2. In germline, CDR1 is SGHNT, CDR2 YYREEE (reference sequence). This CDR3 is built from 19 residues. The J segment lost 0 bases and the V segment lost 4 bases, leaving 10 bases of the junction unmatched. In DNA form, the CDR3 reads TGTGCCAGCAGCCACGCGGGACTAGCGGGAGCCTCTAGCACAGATACGCAGTATTTT. This encodes CASSHAGLAGASSTDTQYF.